The 25 T cell receptor beta chains presented below share a single source sample, sequenced in a study of T cells after yellow fever vaccination. Each CDR3 protein gets one entry after TCRdb re-called the 5' RACE reads with MiXCR. The sample has 100,000 or so distinct CDR3 sequences, roughly 9% seen once. Material: CD8+ T cells not binding an NS4B(214-222) dextramer, sorted from PBMCs, obtained approximately 16 days after the first yellow fever vaccination. Receptors were obtained from a man aged 18 to 29 who received the YFV17D yellow fever vaccine.

Sample share makes this clonotype medium-sized. The CDR3 here is CSVERAGSGDTQYF. Here the CDR3 DNA reads TGCAGCGTCGAGAGAGCGGGGTCCGGAGATACGCAGTATTTT. V gene TRBV29-1 combines with J gene TRBJ2-3; 7 bases align to TRBD2. CDR3 size: 14 residues. The germline V gene has CDR1 SQVTM and CDR2 ANQGSEA. After removal of 6 bases from V and 5 bases from J, the junction contained 11 bases not matched to a gene.

This clonotype was seen more than once but under ten times. The chain carries TRBV5-5 and TRBJ2-7; D gene uncertain. Germline lookup yields CDR1 SGHKS and CDR2 YYEKEE (reference sequence). The CDR3 is made up of 14 amino acids. Trimming stripped 2 bases from V and 5 bases from J, with 14 bases between. CDR3 sequence reads: CASSLGQFVDEQYF. The CDR3 DNA follows: TGTGCCAGCAGCTTAGGGCAGTTTGTCGACGAGCAGTACTTC.

The chain has TRBV7-9 and TRBJ2-1, with unresolved D. The ends were cut back, 1 base at V and 4 bases at J, with 14 bases in the middle. The CDR3 is made up of 16 amino acids. Germline CDR1 SEHNR, CDR2 FQNEAQ (reference sequence). The chain's CDR3 is CASSLVLSSSYNEQFF. The CDR3 nucleotides read TGTGCCAGCAGCTTAGTATTGTCTAGTTCTTACAATGAGCAGTTCTTC.

The chain has TRBV15 and TRBJ2-1; no clear D gene. Germline-derived CDR1 and CDR2 are LNHNV and YYDKDF (reference sequence). This CDR3 is 12 amino acids long. Deletions cut 5 bases from V and 5 bases from J, with 7 bases between. The CDR3 nucleotides read TGTGCCACCAGCGAGTGGGACAATGAGCAGTTCTTC. This translates into CATSEWDNEQFF.

CDR3 amino acids: CASSQDTGGLGNTIYF. CDR3 in DNA: TGCGCCAGCAGCCAAGATACGGGGGGCTTGGGTAACACCATATATTTT. The chain combines TRBV4-1 with TRBJ1-3, with D perhaps matching TRBD1 (6 bases). The germline V gene has CDR1 MGHRA and CDR2 YSYEKL. The CDR3 loop spans 16 amino acids. Trimming shortened V by 0 bases and J by 7 bases, and 16 bases separated the two germline ends.

This chain joins TRBV13 and TRBJ1-2; a weak D match, TRBD1 (5 bases). Per the germline V gene, CDR1 is PRHDT and CDR2 is FYEKMQ (reference sequence). The CDR3 is 12 residues long. Trimming took 0 bases from V and 6 from J, leaving 5 bases between them. CDR3 nucleotides: TGTGCCAGCAGCTTAGGGGGGGATGGCTACACCTTC. Amino acids: CASSLGGDGYTF.

This clonotype was found a few times. The rearrangement uses TRBV6-1 and TRBJ2-1; weak D call: TRBD2 (6 bases). Germline V gene lookup returns CDR1 MNHNS and CDR2 SASEGT. The V end lost 7 bases, the J end lost 0 bases, and 16 bases lay between the germline ends. The CDR3 spans 16 residues. CDR3: CASTRIPGSSYNEQFF. As DNA, the CDR3 is TGTGCCAGCACCCGTATCCCCGGGAGCTCCTACAATGAGCAGTTCTTC.

This chain uses TRBV3-1 with TRBJ2-1; TRBD2 aligns across 10 bases. This CDR3 is built from 18 residues. Germline V gene data show CDR1 as LGHDT and CDR2 as YNNKEL (reference sequence). V lost 0 bases to trimming and J lost 10 bases; unmatched junction nucleotides: 15. The CDR3 DNA reads as TGTGCCAGCAGCCAAGAGTCAAGCGGGGGGGCCATTCCTAGCGAGCAGTTCTTC. It codes for CASSQESSGGAIPSEQFF.

This clonotype was recorded a few times. The chain recombines TRBV9 with TRBJ1-2; D not certain. V was pared by 4 bases and J by 1 base, with 2 bases between. The V gene's germline CDR1 is SGDLS and CDR2 YYNGEE. This CDR3 is 11 amino acids long. CDR3 amino acids: CASSFNYGYTF. CDR3 sequence (DNA): TGTGCCAGCAGCTTTAACTATGGCTACACCTTC.

This clonotype was detected ten times or more. For the CDR3, the DNA is TGCGCCAGCAGCAGCACTAGCGGGATCACAGATACGCAGTATTTT. It encodes CASSSTSGITDTQYF. V usage is TRBV5-1 and J usage is TRBJ2-3; 10 bases align to TRBD2. The CDR3 totals 15 residues. Germline V CDR1 and CDR2: SGHRS, YFSETQ. V lost 4 bases and J lost 2; bases outside the gene matches: 4. Full variable domain (outside the CDR3, taken from reference TRBV5-1 and TRBJ2-3): KAGVTQTPRYLIKTRGQQVTLSCSPISGHRSVSWYQQTPGQGLQFLFEYFSETQRNKGNFPGRFSGRQFSNSRSEMNVSTLELGDSALYLCASSSTSGITDTQYFGPGTRLTVL.

This chain joins TRBV7-9 and TRBJ1-2; the D is unclear. Between the trimmed V and J ends, which lost 5 bases and 6 bases, there was a span of 4 bases. The CDR3 covers 10 residues. Germline CDR1 reads SEHNR; CDR2 reads FQNEAQ (reference sequence). This CDR3 is CASSRNGYTF. For the CDR3, the DNA is TGTGCCAGCAGCCGCAATGGCTACACCTTC. Looking up the rest from reference TRBV7-9 and TRBJ1-2 gives the full variable domain: DTGVSQNPRHKITKRGQNVTFRCDPISEHNRLYWYRQTLGQGPEFLTYFQNEAQLEKSRLLSDRFSAERPKGSFSTLEIQRTEQGDSAMYLCASSRNGYTFGSGTRLTVV.

This chain uses TRBV11-3 with TRBJ2-7, with 8 bases that match TRBD1. CDR3 size: 17 residues. Germline CDR1 and CDR2: SGHNT and YENEEA. J gave up 3 bases and V 1 base, and 11 bases lay outside the gene matches. The DNA for the CDR3 is TGTGCCAGCAGCTTAGCTACTGTCTTAGACAGGGGCTACGAGCAGTACGTC. Translated, it gives CASSLATVLDRGYEQYV.

In its sample, this clonotype was seen many times. This chain links TRBV10-3 with TRBJ2-4, with 9 bases matching TRBD1. Germline assignment: CDR1 ENHRY and CDR2 SYGVKD. The CDR3 is 16 residues long. V lost 5 bases to trimming and J lost 0 bases; unmatched junction nucleotides: 5. DNA of the CDR3: TGTGCCATCAGTTGGGACAGGGAGATAGCCAAAAACATTCAGTACTTC. It specifies CAISWDREIAKNIQYF.

This clonotype was detected only a few times. J is TRBJ2-7 and V is TRBV29-1; maybe TRBD2 (7 bases). Germline V gives CDR1 SQVTM, CDR2 ANQGSEA. Deletions cut 7 bases from V and 3 bases from J, with 19 bases between. The CDR3 is 14 residues long. In DNA, the CDR3 is TGCAGCGCGAAGGGGGGGGCTGGGGACTACGAGCAGTACTTC. Translation gives CSAKGGAGDYEQYF.

This clonotype appeared a few times. The chain employs TRBV5-1 and TRBJ2-6; TRBD1 matches 9 bases. Germline values: CDR1 SGHRS, CDR2 YFSETQ. The junction had 4 bases not matched to a gene; V was cut back by 0 bases and J by 0 bases. The CDR3 contains 18 residues. In DNA, the CDR3 is TGCGCCAGCAGCTTGGGGGACAGGGCAATCTCTGGGGCCAACGTCCTGACTTTC. Protein sequence: CASSLGDRAISGANVLTF.

In this sample, this clonotype turned up a few times. The genes are TRBV6-5 and TRBJ2-7, with D possibly matching TRBD1 (6 bases). Germline CDR1 reads MNHEY; CDR2 reads SVGAGI. The CDR3 has 15 amino acids. Trimming stripped 5 bases from V and 2 bases from J, with 16 bases between. The CDR3: CASSPVPRTAYEQYV. In DNA form, the CDR3 reads TGTGCCAGCAGTCCTGTCCCCCGGACAGCCTACGAGCAGTACGTC.

This clonotype was seen a few times. This chain joins TRBV25-1 and TRBJ2-1, with D possibly being TRBD1 (7 bases). V dropped 3 bases and J dropped 8 bases, with 14 bases sitting between them. The CDR3 runs to 14 residues. CDR1 is MGHDK, CDR2 SYGVNS, per germline. The CDR3 nucleotides are TGTGCCAGCAGTGACCAAGGAGGGGGCGATGAGCAGTTCTTC. Residues: CASSDQGGGDEQFF.

This CDR3 reads CASSLDGSADTQYF. The CDR3 coding sequence is TGTGCCAGCAGTTTAGACGGGTCGGCAGATACGCAGTATTTT. The chain has TRBV27 and TRBJ2-3, with D hard to call. Trimming stripped 2 bases from V and 4 bases from J, with 10 bases between. Germline-derived CDR1 and CDR2 are MNHEY and SMNVEV (reference sequence). There are 14 residues in the CDR3.

Only a few counts were recorded for this clonotype. The V gene is TRBV7-9, the J gene TRBJ2-7, with 8 nucleotides matching TRBD1. The CDR3 runs to 11 residues. The trim removed 11 bases at V and 4 bases at J, leaving 4 bases unmatched. CDR1 SEHNR and CDR2 FQNEAQ come from the germline V gene (reference sequence). The CDR3 DNA follows: TGTGCCGGAGGACAGGGATACGAGCAGTACTTC. Its protein is CAGGQGYEQYF.

J is TRBJ1-2 and V is TRBV27; D possibly corresponds to TRBD1 (6 bases). This CDR3 is 14 amino acids long. Germline-derived CDR1 and CDR2 are MNHEY and SMNVEV (reference sequence). V was cut by 5 bases and J by 4 bases, with 14 bases left in between. DNA for the CDR3: TGTGCCAGCAGTCCCCCTGGACAGATCTATGGCTACACCTTC. This sequence encodes CASSPPGQIYGYTF.

This clonotype was seen a few times. CDR3 protein: CASSTWTAYEQYF. In DNA, the CDR3 is TGTGCCAGCAGCACCTGGACAGCCTACGAGCAGTACTTC. V usage is TRBV7-2 and J usage is TRBJ2-7; the D gene is possibly TRBD1 (6 bases). CDR1 SGHTA and CDR2 FQGNSA come from the germline V gene. The CDR3 spans 13 residues. V lost 5 bases and J lost 2, with 10 bases in between.

The chain uses TRBV6-1 and TRBJ2-5; D gene uncertain. Trimming cost V 1 base and J 2 bases, with 14 bases left between them. The germline V gene encodes CDR1 MNHNS and CDR2 SASEGT. The length of the CDR3 is 16 residues. CDR3 sequence (DNA): TGTGCCAGCAGTGAAGTTGATCTGGTAGAACAAGAGACCCAGTACTTC. It encodes CASSEVDLVEQETQYF.

This clonotype was detected a few times. The chain links TRBV6-1 to TRBJ2-5; perhaps TRBD1 as D (6 bases). Per the germline V gene, CDR1 is MNHNS and CDR2 is SASEGT. Deletions cut 6 bases from V and 3 bases from J, with 11 bases between. The CDR3 contains 13 residues. The CDR3 protein is CASRGTSKETQYF. The CDR3 coding sequence is TGTGCCAGCAGGGGGACATCGAAAGAGACCCAGTACTTC.

This clonotype was observed a few times. The CDR3 DNA sequence: TGTGCCAGTAGTATAGATCTGATGGACAGGGAGAGACAGACAGATACGCAGTATTTT. It is translated as CASSIDLMDRERQTDTQYF. The rearrangement links TRBV19 to TRBJ2-3; 8 bases align to TRBD1. The CDR3 runs 19 residues. Germline CDR1 LNHDA, CDR2 SQIVND (reference sequence). The junction had 14 bases not matched to a gene; V was cut back by 0 bases and J by 3 bases.

V is TRBV4-1 and J is TRBJ2-5, with 12 bases matching TRBD2. CDR3 length: 16 amino acids. Germline V gene data show CDR1 as MGHRA and CDR2 as YSYEKL. The V segment lost 0 bases and the J segment 5 bases; nucleotides outside the gene matches: 4. The CDR3 loop reads CASSQETSGGLETQYF. The CDR3 coding sequence is TGCGCCAGCAGCCAAGAAACTAGCGGGGGGCTGGAGACCCAGTACTTC.